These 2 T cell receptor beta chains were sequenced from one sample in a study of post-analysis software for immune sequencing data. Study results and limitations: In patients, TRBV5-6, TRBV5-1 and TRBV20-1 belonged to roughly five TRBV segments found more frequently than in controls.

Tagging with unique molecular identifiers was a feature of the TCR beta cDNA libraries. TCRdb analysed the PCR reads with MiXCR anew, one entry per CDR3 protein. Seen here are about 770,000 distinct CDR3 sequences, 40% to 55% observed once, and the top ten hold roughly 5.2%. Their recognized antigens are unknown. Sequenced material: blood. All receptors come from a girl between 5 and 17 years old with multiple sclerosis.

CDR3 region: CASTGYEQYF. In DNA form, the CDR3 reads TGTGCCAGCACGGGCTACGAGCAGTACTTC. The chain couples TRBV2 to TRBJ2-7; D is unresolved. Trimming shortened V by 7 bases and J by 3 bases, and 4 bases separated the two germline ends. There are 10 residues in the CDR3. Germline CDR1 SNHLY, CDR2 FYNNEI.

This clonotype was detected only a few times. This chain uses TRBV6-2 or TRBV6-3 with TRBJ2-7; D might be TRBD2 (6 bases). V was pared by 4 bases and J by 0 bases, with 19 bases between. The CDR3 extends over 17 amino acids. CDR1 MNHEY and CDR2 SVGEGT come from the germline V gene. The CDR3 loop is CASSSSGVRDSSYEQYF. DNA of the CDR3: TGTGCCAGCAGTTCGTCGGGCGTTCGGGACTCCTCCTACGAGCAGTACTTC.